The next 9 T cell receptor beta chains were all read from a single sample in a study of tumor-infiltrating lymphocytes in primary liver carcinoma. RNA and DNA were co-extracted from about 19-30 mg of unsorted bulk tissue. Reverse transcription of about 500 ng total RNA with a constant-region primer produced TCR beta cDNA. What produced the TCR beta libraries was three nested multiplex PCR rounds using slightly modified ARM-PCR. PCR rounds one and two used TRBV1-TRBV30 forward primers with a C-beta reverse primer for around 9 cycles each. TCRdb recomputed calls from the multiplex PCR reads with MiXCR, one row per CDR3 protein. The sample has 150,000 to 200,000 distinct CDR3 sequences; about 82% are singletons. Sequences were obtained from tumor tissue from primary liver carcinoma. These receptors all come from a man aged 35 to 55 with primary liver carcinoma and hepatitis B virus infection.

This clonotype was seen once. Its ends do not fully match the called genes, so a read error is possible. J is TRBJ2-2 and V is TRBV11-1; D is ambiguous. CDR1 SGHAT and CDR2 FQDESV come from the germline V gene (reference sequence). The CDR3 runs to 13 residues. The CDR3 DNA reads as TGTGCCAGCAGTTTTTGGCACACCTGGGAGCTGTTTTTT. Its translation is CASSFWHTWELFF. The entire variable domain, with the rest obtained from reference TRBV11-1 and TRBJ2-2, is as follows: EAEVAQSPRYKITEKSQAVAFWCDPISGHATLYWYRQILGQGPELLVQFQDESVVDDSQLPKDRFSAERLKGVDSTLKIQPAELGDSAMYLCASSFWHTWELFFGEGSRLTVL.

On this clonotype: One junction end does not reproduce the germline sequence, and a read error may be involved. The chain carries TRBV7-9 and TRBJ2-1; 9 bases line up with TRBD2. Germline-derived CDR1 and CDR2 are SEHNR and FQNEAQ (reference sequence). This CDR3 comprises 15 residues. The CDR3, as DNA: TGTACCAGCAGCTTCGGCGGGGGGGGGACAGCTGAGCAGTTCTTC. Translated, it gives CTSSFGGGGTAEQFF.

Comments on this clonotype: Without the conserved terminal phenylalanine or tryptophan, this CDR3 likely stems from a read error. This rearrangement joins TRBV4-3 to TRBJ2-1; no definite D call. Looked up from germline, CDR1 is LGHNA and CDR2 is YSLEER. This CDR3 region has 17 residues. The CDR3 region is CASSQGLGDLTYNEQFL. As DNA, the CDR3 is TGCGCCAGCAGTCAAGGGCTCGGTGACCTTACCTACAATGAGCAGTTCTTA.

In the case of this clonotype: The junction differs from germline at one of its ends, possibly a read error. V is TRBV5-1 and J is TRBJ2-2, with D possibly matching TRBD1 (5 bases). Germline V gives CDR1 SGHRS, CDR2 YFSETQ. The CDR3 sequence is 13 residues long. CDR3 loop: CARSTGYTGELFF. The CDR3, as DNA: TGCGCCAGGAGCACAGGTTACACAGGGGAGCTGTTTTTT.

This clonotype was detected a few times. The chain is built from TRBV6-5 and TRBJ1-2; no definite D call. The CDR3 sequence is 11 residues long. Trimming shortened V by 7 bases and J by 10 bases, and 13 bases separated the two germline ends. Per germline, CDR1 MNHEY and CDR2 SVGAGI. This CDR3 is CASTDGRDYTF. CDR3 in DNA: TGTGCCAGCACTGATGGGAGAGACTACACCTTC.

Concerning this clonotype itself: A read error may produce the germline difference seen at one junction end. The J gene is TRBJ2-2, the V gene TRBV5-1, with a tentative D call TRBD2 (5 bases). The CDR3 contains 15 residues. Germline loops: CDR1 SGHRS, CDR2 YFSETQ. The CDR3 sequence is CASSWVEKNTGELFF. CDR3 bases: TGCGCCAGCAGCTGGGTAGAAAAGAACACCGGGGAGCTGTTTTTC.

Only one count was recorded for this clonotype. The junction and the germline gene differ at one end; a read error may be behind it. This rearrangement joins TRBV12-5 to TRBJ2-7; possible D gene TRBD1, 6 bases. Germline CDR1 reads LGHNT; CDR2 reads FRNRAP. This CDR3 comprises 13 residues. The DNA of the CDR3 is TGTGCCGGTGAGGGGACAAGTTCCTACAAGCAGTACTTC. This gives the protein CAGEGTSSYKQYF.

This clonotype was recorded once. This likely comes from a read error, as the CDR3 has no conserved phenylalanine or tryptophan at its end. The gene calls are TRBV6-2 or TRBV6-3 and TRBJ2-1; the D gene is possibly TRBD2 (6 bases). The V end lost 7 bases, the J end lost 3 bases, and 13 bases lay between the germline ends. This CDR3 is built from 14 residues. Looked up from germline, CDR1 is MNHEY and CDR2 is SVGEGT. Here the CDR3 reads CASTHGGFYNEQFI. The CDR3 nucleotides are TGTGCCAGCACCCACGGAGGGTTCTACAATGAGCAGTTCATC.

In this sample, this clonotype turned up a few times. Compared with germline, one end of the junction differs, possibly owing to a read error. This chain connects TRBV6-5 to TRBJ2-7; a weak D match, TRBD2 (6 bases). Per the germline V gene, CDR1 is MNHEY and CDR2 is SVGAGI. The CDR3 consists of 13 residues. The CDR3 sequence is CTSLRLGSYEQYF. CDR3 bases: TGTACCAGCTTAAGACTAGGCTCCTACGAACAGTACTTC.